Listed here is a single T cell receptor (beta chain). These data belong to a study of blood T cell repertoires in COVID-19. For the study at large: Donors in the United States, Italy and Spain gave samples during acute or convalescent COVID-19. The cDNA or gDNA used as material had been derived from T cells, B-cell-depleted T cells, or PBMCs.

Germline lookup yields CDR1 MNHEY and CDR2 SVGEGT. The CDR3 covers 12 residues. After removal of 5 bases from V and 4 bases from J, the junction contained 1 base not matched to a gene. In the original processing: Quantification of nucleated cells was approximated via reference gene primer amplification. Here immunoSEQ multiplex PCR was the method, and the copy in TCRdb shows in-frame clones only, minus some. V and J calls and clone size are copied from that table; D and trimming were computed from the DNA. The top ten hold about 2% of the sample, which has 250,000 to 300,000 clones, 87% seen once. This chain uses TRBV6-2 or TRBV6-3 with TRBJ1-2, with 7 bases lining up with TRBD1. Material for sequencing was peripheral blood. The clonotype comes from a woman aged 50 to 65 who had recovered from COVID-19. The DNA of the CDR3 is TGTGCCAGCAGTAGGACAGGCTATGGCTACACCTTC. It yields the protein CASSRTGYGYTF.